These 4 T cell receptor beta chains originate from one sample sequenced in a study of blood T cell repertoires in COVID-19. The protocol was immunoSEQ multiplex PCR, while the TCRdb copy is restricted to in-frame clones and leaves out a portion. The sample contains over 60,000 clones, 70% to 90% of which appear only once. Sequences were obtained from peripheral blood. Every receptor here comes from a woman of 80 years or more with active COVID-19.

This chain links TRBV7-2 with TRBJ1-1, with 10 bases fitting TRBD1. Per germline, CDR1 SGHTA and CDR2 FQGNSA. The CDR3 contains 16 residues. J lost 4 bases, V lost 5 bases, and 10 bases had no gene match. The CDR3 loop is CASSPRQGAMGTEAFF. The CDR3 nucleotides read TGTGCCAGCAGCCCCAGACAGGGGGCAATGGGCACTGAAGCTTTCTTT.

V usage is TRBV19 and J usage is TRBJ1-1; unclear D gene. V gave up 1 base and J gave up 3 bases, with 6 bases separating them. The CDR3 has 13 residues. CDR1 and CDR2 from the germline V gene are LNHDA and SQIVND (reference sequence). The chain's CDR3 is CASSIVRDTEAFF. Written as DNA, the CDR3 is TGTGCCAGTAGTATAGTACGAGACACTGAAGCTTTCTTT.

The V gene is TRBV6-5, the J gene TRBJ2-6; 7 bases are a match to TRBD1. This CDR3 comprises 15 residues. Germline V gene lookup returns CDR1 MNHEY and CDR2 SVGAGI. With V trimmed by 6 bases and J by 3 bases, 5 bases remained unmatched. Here the CDR3 reads CASSRRGLGANVLTF. The CDR3 DNA is TGTGCCAGCAGCCGTAGGGGGCTTGGGGCCAACGTCCTGACTTTC.

The rearrangement uses TRBV7-2 and TRBJ1-2; 10 positions match TRBD1. Germline-derived CDR1 and CDR2 are SGHTA and FQGNSA. V was pared by 3 bases and J by 3 bases, with 4 bases of the junction left unmatched. CDR3 length: 15 amino acids. DNA for the CDR3: TGTGCCAGCAGCTTCGGACAGGGGGGTTACTATGGCTACACCTTC. Its translation is CASSFGQGGYYGYTF.